This T cell receptor beta chain was documented in a study of blood T cell repertoires in COVID-19. Study in general: The United States, Italy and Spain supplied acute and convalescent COVID-19 samples. T cells, B-cell-depleted T cells, or PBMCs supplied cDNA or gDNA.

In germline, CDR1 is SGHTA, CDR2 FQGNSA. This CDR3 spans 15 amino acids. V was trimmed by 2 bases and J by 0 bases, leaving 5 bases between them. Original handling: It was from reference gene primer amplification that nucleated cell counts were estimated. Sequencing used immunoSEQ multiplex PCR; TCRdb keeps in-frame clones, though not all of them. V and J calls and clone size are as listed in that table; D and trimming were resolved from the DNA. In the table there are over 45,000 clones, about four fifths of which are singletons. The V call is TRBV7-2, the J call TRBJ2-6, with D unclear. This TCR was recovered from a human donor in a cohort sampled during active or convalescent COVID-19. The specimen was peripheral blood. The CDR3 reads CASSLWHSGANVLTF. The CDR3 nucleotides read TGTGCCAGCAGCTTATGGCACTCTGGGGCCAACGTCCTGACTTTC.